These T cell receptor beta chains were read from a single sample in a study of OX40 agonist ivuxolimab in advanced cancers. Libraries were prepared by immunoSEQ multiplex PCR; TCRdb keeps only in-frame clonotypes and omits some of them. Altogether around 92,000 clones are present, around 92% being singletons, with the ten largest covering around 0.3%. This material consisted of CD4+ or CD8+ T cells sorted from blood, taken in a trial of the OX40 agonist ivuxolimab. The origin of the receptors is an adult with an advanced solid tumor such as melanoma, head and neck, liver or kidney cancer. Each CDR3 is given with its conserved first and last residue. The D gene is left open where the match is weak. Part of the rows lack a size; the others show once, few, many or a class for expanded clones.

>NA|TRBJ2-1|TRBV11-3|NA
CASSGGAGSYNEQFF
TGTGCCAGCAGCGGGGGCGCAGGCTCCTACAATGAGCAGTTCTTC
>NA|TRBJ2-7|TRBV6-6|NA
CASSRHGSSYEQYF
TGTGCCAGCAGTCGCCATGGGAGCAGCTACGAGCAGTACTTC
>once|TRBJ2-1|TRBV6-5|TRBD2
CASFGGAYNEQFF
TGTGCCAGCTTTGGGGGGGCCTACAATGAGCAGTTCTTC
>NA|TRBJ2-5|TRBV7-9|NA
CASSFGGQGRRGIGETQYF
TGTGCCAGCAGCTTCGGGGGGCAGGGCCGACGGGGCATTGGGGAGACCCAGTACTTC
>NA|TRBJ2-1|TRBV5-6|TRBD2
CASSFLAGGTNEQFF
TGTGCCAGCAGCTTCCTAGCGGGAGGGACTAATGAGCAGTTCTTC
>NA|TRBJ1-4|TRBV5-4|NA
CASSLDWNEKLFF
TGTGCCAGCAGCTTGGATTGGAATGAAAAACTGTTTTTT
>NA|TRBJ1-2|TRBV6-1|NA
CAIKRSWSYTF
TGTGCCATAAAGCGTAGCTGGAGCTACACCTTC
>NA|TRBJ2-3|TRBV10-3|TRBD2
CAIRRTSGPDTQYF
TGTGCCATCAGAAGGACTAGCGGCCCCGATACGCAGTATTTT
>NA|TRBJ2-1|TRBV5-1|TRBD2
CASSLAGGSWDEQFF
TGCGCCAGCAGCTTGGCGGGGGGGTCTTGGGATGAGCAGTTCTTC
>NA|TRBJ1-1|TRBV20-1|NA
CSVQRVTEAFF
TGCAGTGTTCAGAGGGTGACTGAAGCTTTCTTT
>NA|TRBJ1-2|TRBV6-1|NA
CASSPPGSRSGTF
TGTGCCAGCAGCCCTCCAGGGAGCAGATCCGGCACCTTC
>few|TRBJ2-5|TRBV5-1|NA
CASSLPRGETQYF
TGCGCCAGCAGCTTACCAAGAGGGGAGACCCAGTACTTC
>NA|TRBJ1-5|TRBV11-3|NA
CASSLDGNQPQHF
TGTGCCAGCAGCTTGGACGGGAATCAGCCCCAGCATTTT
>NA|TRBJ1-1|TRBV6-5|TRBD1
CASSKDPLTGGEAFF
TGTGCCAGCAGCAAAGATCCACTTACAGGGGGTGAAGCTTTCTTT
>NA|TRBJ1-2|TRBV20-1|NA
CSAPNYGYTF
TGCAGTGCCCCTAACTATGGCTACACCTTC
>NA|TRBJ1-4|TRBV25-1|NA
CASSEYGLGYRTEKLFF
TGTGCCAGCAGTGAATATGGCCTAGGGTATCGGACTGAAAAACTGTTTTTT
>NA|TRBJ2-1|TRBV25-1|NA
CASSDLRRERNEQFF
TGTGCCAGCAGCGACCTTCGGAGAGAGAGGAATGAGCAGTTCTTC
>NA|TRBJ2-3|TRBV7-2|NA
CASSLRTDTQYF
TGTGCCAGCAGCTTACGTACAGATACGCAGTATTTT
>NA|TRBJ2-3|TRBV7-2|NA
CASSIGEADTQYF
TGTGCCAGCAGCATTGGGGAAGCAGATACGCAGTATTTT
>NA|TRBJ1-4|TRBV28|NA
CASRSRTVEKLFF
TGTGCCAGCAGATCACGGACAGTTGAAAAACTGTTTTTT
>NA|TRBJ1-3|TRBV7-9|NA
CASSPLGGNTIYF
TGTGCCAGCAGCCCCTTAGGGGGGAACACCATATATTTT
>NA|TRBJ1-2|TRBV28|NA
CASSLLIGRGSYTF
TGTGCCAGCAGTTTATTGATAGGGAGGGGGAGCTACACCTTC
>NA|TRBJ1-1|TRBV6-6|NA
CASSYRLPPNTEAFF
TGTGCCAGCAGCTATCGACTTCCACCGAACACTGAAGCTTTCTTT
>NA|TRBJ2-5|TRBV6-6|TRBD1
CASSDYRDSQETQYF
TGTGCCAGCAGTGACTACCGGGACAGTCAAGAGACCCAGTACTTC
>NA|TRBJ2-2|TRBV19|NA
CASSTRQTHRELFF
TGTGCCAGTAGTACACGACAGACCCACCGGGAGCTGTTTTTT
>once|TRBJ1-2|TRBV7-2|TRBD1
CASSRDRGTYGYTF
TGTGCCAGCAGCCGGGACAGGGGGACCTATGGCTACACCTTC
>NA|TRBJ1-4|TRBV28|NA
CASSALTAGDATNEKLFF
TGTGCCAGCAGTGCCCTCACGGCGGGGGATGCAACTAATGAAAAACTGTTTTTT
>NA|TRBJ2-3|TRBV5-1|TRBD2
CASSFPLAGVTDTQYF
TGCGCCAGCAGCTTCCCCTTAGCGGGAGTTACAGATACGCAGTATTTT
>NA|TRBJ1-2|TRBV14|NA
CASSEGPNYGYTF
TGTGCCAGCAGCGAGGGCCCTAACTATGGCTACACCTTC
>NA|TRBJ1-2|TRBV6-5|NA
CASTGNYGYTF
TGTGCCAGCACAGGGAACTATGGCTACACCTTC
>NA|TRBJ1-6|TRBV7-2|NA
CASSSLGVQGDNSPLHF
TGTGCCAGCAGCTCGCTAGGGGTACAGGGTGACAATTCACCCCTCCACTTT
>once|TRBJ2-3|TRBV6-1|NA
CASSELSGSSTDTQYF
TGTGCCAGCAGTGAACTAAGCGGATCTAGCACAGATACGCAGTATTTT
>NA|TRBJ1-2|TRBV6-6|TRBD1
CASSYVQGANYGYTF
TGTGCCAGCAGTTACGTGCAGGGGGCGAACTATGGCTACACCTTC
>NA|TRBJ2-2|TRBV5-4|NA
CASSSGRNTGELFF
TGTGCCAGCAGCTCCGGACGGAACACCGGGGAGCTGTTTTTT
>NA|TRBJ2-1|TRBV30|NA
CAWSVKGQSRGEQFF
TGTGCCTGGAGTGTAAAGGGACAGAGTCGGGGGGAGCAGTTCTTC
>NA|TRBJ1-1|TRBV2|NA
CASSGFLGTEAFF
TGTGCCAGCTCGGGATTCTTAGGCACTGAAGCTTTCTTT
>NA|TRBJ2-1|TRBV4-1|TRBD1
CASTKQGAMRHEQFF
TGCGCCAGCACCAAACAGGGGGCGATGAGGCACGAGCAGTTCTTC
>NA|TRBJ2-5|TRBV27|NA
CASSLIGFQETQYF
TGTGCCAGCAGTTTAATCGGTTTCCAAGAGACCCAGTACTTC
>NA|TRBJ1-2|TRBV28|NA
CASSSTGGVYGYTF
TGTGCCAGCAGTTCTACCGGGGGGGTCTATGGCTACACCTTC
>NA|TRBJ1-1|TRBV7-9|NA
CASRRTNLGTEAFF
TGTGCCAGCAGACGTACTAACCTCGGGACTGAAGCTTTCTTT
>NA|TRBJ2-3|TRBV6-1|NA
CAGGPSTDTQYF
TGTGCAGGGGGGCCTAGCACAGATACGCAGTATTTT
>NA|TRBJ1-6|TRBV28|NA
CASSRRRHSGYSPLHF
TGTGCCAGCAGCCGACGGCGACATTCCGGATATTCACCCCTCCACTTT
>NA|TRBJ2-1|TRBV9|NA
CASSAPRPGAYNEQFF
TGTGCCAGCAGCGCCCCTAGACCCGGAGCCTACAATGAGCAGTTCTTC
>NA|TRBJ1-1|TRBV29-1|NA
CSVSRSRDTEAFF
TGCAGCGTGTCTCGGAGTAGGGACACTGAAGCTTTCTTT
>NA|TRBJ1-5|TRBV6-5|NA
CASSYSRLEPQHF
TGTGCCAGCAGTTACTCAAGATTGGAGCCCCAGCATTTT
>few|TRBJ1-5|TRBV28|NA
CASSRHINQPQHF
TGTGCCAGCAGCCGACATATCAATCAGCCCCAGCATTTT
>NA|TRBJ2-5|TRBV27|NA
CASSTSFKMETQYF
TGTGCCAGCAGTACGTCCTTTAAGATGGAGACCCAGTACTTC
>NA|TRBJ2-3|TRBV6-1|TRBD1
CAGGRQRTDTQYF
TGTGCAGGGGGCAGGCAGCGCACAGATACGCAGTATTTT
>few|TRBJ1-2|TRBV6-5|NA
CASRTQSRGGYTF
TGTGCCAGCAGAACCCAAAGTCGGGGTGGCTACACCTTC